This T cell receptor beta chain derives from a study of T cells of healthy individuals. The CDR3 covers 14 residues. The V end lost 1 base, the J end lost 4 bases, and 10 bases lay between the germline ends. Germline V gene lookup returns CDR1 MGHRA and CDR2 YSYEKL. This clonotype has ten or more counts. TCRdb used MiXCR to reprocess the 5' RACE reads, holding one entry per CDR3 protein. The sample includes some 69,000 distinct CDR3 sequences, 16% of them seen just once. The clonotype was recovered from a human donor in good health. This rearrangement joins TRBV4-1 to TRBJ1-2; a possible D gene is TRBD1 (5 bases). For the CDR3, the DNA is TGCGCCAGCAGCCAAGTCCCAGGGTCCTATGGCTACACCTTC. Its translation is CASSQVPGSYGYTF.